The rows below give T cell receptor beta chains drawn from one sample of a study of T-cell reconstitution after alpha-beta-depleted transplantation in children. TCRdb reprocessed the PCR reads via MiXCR and lists one record per CDR3 protein. The repertoire holds more than 150,000 distinct CDR3 sequences, roughly 15% seen once, with less than 15% in the top ten. The sequenced sample was PBMCs from the stem cell graft donor, obtained from the stem cell graft. The receptors come from a human donor who donated a stem cell graft to a child with acute lymphoblastic leukemia. Each CDR3 is given with its conserved first and last residue. The D gene is left open where the match is weak. Clone sizes are given selectively: once, few, many, or a class where the clone is expanded.

CDR3 DNA | CDR3 protein | J gene | D gene | V gene | clone size
TGTGCCAGCAGTCCGAGACAGGGGCGGACCGGGGAGCTGTTTTTT | CASSPRQGRTGELFF | TRBJ2-2 | TRBD1 | TRBV27 | many
TGTGCCAGCAGTCCTACGGGGACAGGGGGGGCCGGGGAGCTGTTTTTT | CASSPTGTGGAGELFF | TRBJ2-2 | TRBD1 | TRBV12-3/TRBV12-4 | many
TGTGCCAGCACACGCGGGCCCCGAGGAGGCAATCAGCCCCAGCATTTT | CASTRGPRGGNQPQHF | TRBJ1-5 | . | TRBV12-3/TRBV12-4 | many
TGCGCCAGCAGCTTGTGGCGGGAGGATGAGCAGTTCTTC | CASSLWREDEQFF | TRBJ2-1 | TRBD2 | TRBV5-1 | many
TGTGCCAGCAGGGTTGAGGGAGAGGGGCAGTTCTTC | CASRVEGEGQFF | TRBJ2-1 | . | TRBV6-5 | .
TGTGCCAGCAGTCCTGACGCCGGACCCCCTCGCAAAGATACGCAGTATTTT | CASSPDAGPPRKDTQYF | TRBJ2-3 | . | TRBV5-5 | many
TGTGCCAGTAGTTTGACAGATAACCACGAGCAGTACTTC | CASSLTDNHEQYF | TRBJ2-7 | . | TRBV19 | many
TGTGCCAGCTCAAGCTCCCCTTTCAAGAAAGAGACCCAGTACTTC | CASSSSPFKKETQYF | TRBJ2-5 | . | TRBV18 | .
TGCAGTGCTAGACCGGGACAGGGGGACGCAATAACCTACGAGCAGTACTTC | CSARPGQGDAITYEQYF | TRBJ2-7 | TRBD1 | TRBV20-1 | .
TGTGCCAGCCTCGTGGGGCCTATGAACACTGAAGCTTTCTTT | CASLVGPMNTEAFF | TRBJ1-1 | . | TRBV6-1 | many
TGTGCCTGGAGTGTATACTCCTACGAGCAGTACTTC | CAWSVYSYEQYF | TRBJ2-7 | . | TRBV30 | .
TGTGCCAGCAGTGGAGGCAGGAAAACAGATACGCAGTATTTT | CASSGGRKTDTQYF | TRBJ2-3 | . | TRBV2 | .
TGTGCCAGCAGTAGAACTCGGACTAGCGCATCTGACGAGCAGTACTTC | CASSRTRTSASDEQYF | TRBJ2-7 | TRBD2 | TRBV12-3/TRBV12-4 | few
TGTGCCATCAGTGAGATTGGGACTACCACAGATACGCAGTATTTT | CAISEIGTTTDTQYF | TRBJ2-3 | TRBD2 | TRBV10-3 | many